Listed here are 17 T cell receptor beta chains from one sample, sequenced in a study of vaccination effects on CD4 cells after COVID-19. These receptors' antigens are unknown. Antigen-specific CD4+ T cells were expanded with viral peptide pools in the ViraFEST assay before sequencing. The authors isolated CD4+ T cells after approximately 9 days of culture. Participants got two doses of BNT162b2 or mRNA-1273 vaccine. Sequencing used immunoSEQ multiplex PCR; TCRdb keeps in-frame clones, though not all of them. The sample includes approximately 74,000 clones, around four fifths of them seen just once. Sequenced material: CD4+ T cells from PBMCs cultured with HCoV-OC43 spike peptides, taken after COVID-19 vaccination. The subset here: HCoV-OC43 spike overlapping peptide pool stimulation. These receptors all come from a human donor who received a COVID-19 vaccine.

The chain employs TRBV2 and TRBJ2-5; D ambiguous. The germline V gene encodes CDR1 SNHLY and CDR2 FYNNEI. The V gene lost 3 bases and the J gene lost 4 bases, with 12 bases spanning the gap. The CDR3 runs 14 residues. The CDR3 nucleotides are TGTGCCAGCAGTGACGCTCTGGGCGCAGAGACCCAGTACTTC. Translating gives CASSDALGAETQYF.

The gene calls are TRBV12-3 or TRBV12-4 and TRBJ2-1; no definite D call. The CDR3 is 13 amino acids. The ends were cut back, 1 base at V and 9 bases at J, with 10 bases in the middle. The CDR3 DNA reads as TGTGCCAGCAGTTTAGAAGCCAGCTCTGAGCAGTTCTTC. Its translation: CASSLEASSEQFF.

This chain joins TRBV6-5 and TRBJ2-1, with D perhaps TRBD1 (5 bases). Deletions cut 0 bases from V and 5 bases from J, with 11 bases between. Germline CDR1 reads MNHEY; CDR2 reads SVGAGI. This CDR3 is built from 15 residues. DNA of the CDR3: TGTGCCAGCAGTTACTCGAGCCCCAGGGACAATGAGCAGTTCTTC. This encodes CASSYSSPRDNEQFF.

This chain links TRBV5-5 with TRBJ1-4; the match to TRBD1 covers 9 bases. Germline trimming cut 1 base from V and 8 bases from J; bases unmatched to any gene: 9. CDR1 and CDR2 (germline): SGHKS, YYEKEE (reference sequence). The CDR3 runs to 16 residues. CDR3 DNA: TGTGCCAGCAGCTTGCGAAGCGGACAGGGGTACGAAAAACTGTTTTTT. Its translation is CASSLRSGQGYEKLFF.

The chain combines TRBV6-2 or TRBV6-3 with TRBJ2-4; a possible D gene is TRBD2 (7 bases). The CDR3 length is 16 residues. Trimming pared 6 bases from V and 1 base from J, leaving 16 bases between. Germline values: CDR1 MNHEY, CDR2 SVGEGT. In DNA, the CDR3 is TGTGCCAGCAGCCATGGGGGGGCGGCGGCCAAAAACATTCAGTACTTC. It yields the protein CASSHGGAAAKNIQYF.

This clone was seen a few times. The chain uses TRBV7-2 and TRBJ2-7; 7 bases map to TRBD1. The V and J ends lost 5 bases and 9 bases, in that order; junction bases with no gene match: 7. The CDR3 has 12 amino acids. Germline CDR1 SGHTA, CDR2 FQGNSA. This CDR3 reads CASSPDRVLQYV. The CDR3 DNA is TGTGCCAGCAGCCCAGACAGGGTACTGCAGTACGTC.

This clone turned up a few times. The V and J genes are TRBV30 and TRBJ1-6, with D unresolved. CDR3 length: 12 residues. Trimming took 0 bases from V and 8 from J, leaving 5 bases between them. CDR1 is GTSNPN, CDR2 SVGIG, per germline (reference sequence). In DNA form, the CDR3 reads TGTGCCTGGAGTGTGGTCTATTCACCCCTCCACTTT. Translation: CAWSVVYSPLHF.

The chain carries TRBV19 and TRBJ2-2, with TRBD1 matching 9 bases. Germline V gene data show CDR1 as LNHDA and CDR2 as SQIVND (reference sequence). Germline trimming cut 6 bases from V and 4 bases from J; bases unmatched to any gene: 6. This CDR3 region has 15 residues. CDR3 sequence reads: CASRLGTGSTGELFF. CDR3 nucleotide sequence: TGTGCCAGTAGACTAGGGACAGGGAGCACCGGGGAGCTGTTTTTT.

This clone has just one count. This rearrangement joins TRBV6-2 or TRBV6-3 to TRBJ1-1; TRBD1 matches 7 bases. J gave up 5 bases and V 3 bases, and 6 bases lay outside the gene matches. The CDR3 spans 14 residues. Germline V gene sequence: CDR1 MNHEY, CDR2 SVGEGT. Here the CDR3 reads CASSYLGRGTEAFF. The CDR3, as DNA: TGTGCCAGCAGTTATTTGGGCAGGGGGACTGAAGCTTTCTTT.

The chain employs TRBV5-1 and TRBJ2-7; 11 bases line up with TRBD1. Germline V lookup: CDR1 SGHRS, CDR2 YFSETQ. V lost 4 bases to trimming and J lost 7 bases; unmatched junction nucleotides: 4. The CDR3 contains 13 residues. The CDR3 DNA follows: TGCGCCAGCAGCCTTGGGACAGGGGGGGAGCAGTACGTC. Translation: CASSLGTGGEQYV.

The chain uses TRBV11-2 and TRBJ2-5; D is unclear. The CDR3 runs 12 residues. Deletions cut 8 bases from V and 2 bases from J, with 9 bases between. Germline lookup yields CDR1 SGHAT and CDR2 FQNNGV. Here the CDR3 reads CASGQLQETQYF. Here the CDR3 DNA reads TGTGCCAGCGGCCAGTTGCAAGAGACCCAGTACTTC.

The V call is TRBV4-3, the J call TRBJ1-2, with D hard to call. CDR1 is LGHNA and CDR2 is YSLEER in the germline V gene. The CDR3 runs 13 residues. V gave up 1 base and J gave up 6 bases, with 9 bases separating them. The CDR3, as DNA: TGCGCCAGCAGCCAAGCGCTGGAGGATGGCTACACCTTC. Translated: CASSQALEDGYTF.

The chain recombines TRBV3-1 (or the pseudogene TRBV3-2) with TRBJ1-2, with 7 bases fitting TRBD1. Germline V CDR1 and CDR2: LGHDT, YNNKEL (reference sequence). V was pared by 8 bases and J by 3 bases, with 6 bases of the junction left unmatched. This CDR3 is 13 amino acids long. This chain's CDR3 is CASRLTGDYGYTF. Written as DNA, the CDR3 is TGTGCCAGCCGATTAACAGGGGACTATGGCTACACCTTC.

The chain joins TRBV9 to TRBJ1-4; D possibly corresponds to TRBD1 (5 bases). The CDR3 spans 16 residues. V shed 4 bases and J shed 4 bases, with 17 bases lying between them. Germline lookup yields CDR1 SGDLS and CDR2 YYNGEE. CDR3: CASSSGTARGNEKLFF. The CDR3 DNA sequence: TGTGCCAGCAGCTCAGGGACGGCACGGGGTAATGAAAAACTGTTTTTT.

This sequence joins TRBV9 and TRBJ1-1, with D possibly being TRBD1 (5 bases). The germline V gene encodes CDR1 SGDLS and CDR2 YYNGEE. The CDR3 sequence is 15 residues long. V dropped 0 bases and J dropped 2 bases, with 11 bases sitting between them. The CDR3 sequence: CASSVAEGRNTEAFF. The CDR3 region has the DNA TGTGCCAGCAGCGTAGCAGAGGGGCGCAACACTGAAGCTTTCTTT.

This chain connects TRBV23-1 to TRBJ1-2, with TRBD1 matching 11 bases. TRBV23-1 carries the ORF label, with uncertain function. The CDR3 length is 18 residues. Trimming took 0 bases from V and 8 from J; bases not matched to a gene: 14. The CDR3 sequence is CASSQSGGQGARGRGYTF. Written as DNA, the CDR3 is TGCGCCAGCAGTCAATCGGGTGGACAGGGGGCGCGGGGACGCGGCTACACCTTC.

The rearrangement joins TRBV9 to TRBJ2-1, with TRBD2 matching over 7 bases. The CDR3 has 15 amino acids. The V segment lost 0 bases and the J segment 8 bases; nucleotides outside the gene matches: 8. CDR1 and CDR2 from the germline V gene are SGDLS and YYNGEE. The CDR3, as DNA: TGTGCCAGCAGCGTAGTGGCGGGGGAAACATATGAGCAGTTCTTC. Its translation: CASSVVAGETYEQFF.